The source of this T cell receptor (beta chain) is a study of brain T cells in children with intractable seizures. The V gene's germline CDR1 is SGHTA and CDR2 FQGTGA. The CDR3 length is 14 residues. Trimming removed 0 bases from V and 5 bases from J, with 8 bases in between. As regards this clone: Its antigen is unidentified.

Profiled with immunoSEQ multiplex PCR; TCRdb holds only in-frame clones, not every one. The sample includes around 80,000 clones, under 95% seen only once; the top ten take around 22%. Study-wide findings and caveats: Viral specificity was inferred only from CDR3 similarity; HCMV serostatus was unknown. Pre- and post-surgery blood differed in depth, so pre-surgery absences may be undersampling.

The sequenced cases were selected for having the highest brain T cell transcript signatures. Before surgery, patients took at least one anti-epileptic drug. Sequencing used peripheral blood, obtained at surgery. The chain links TRBV7-3 to TRBJ2-1; the D gene is possibly TRBD1 (5 bases). The TCR was taken from a girl aged 2-15 years with Rasmussen encephalitis and intractable seizures. CDR3 region: CASSLTVRDNEQFF. The CDR3 nucleotides are TGTGCCAGCAGCTTAACGGTCAGGGACAATGAGCAGTTCTTC.